This entry is about one TCR beta chain. This entry comes from a study of cytomegalovirus exposure and HLA in healthy donors. This PCR relied on a set of 60 Vbeta primers and 13 Jbeta primers. Assay: immunoSEQ multiplex PCR; the TCRdb copy retains only in-frame clones and omits some. The table lists over 150,000 clones, 84% of them singletons. Germline lookup yields CDR1 MNHNY and CDR2 SVGAGI (reference sequence). CDR3 length equals 14 residues. The V end was cut by 4 bases, the J end by 2 bases, with 11 bases between. Sequenced: PBMCs. This chain links TRBV6-6 with TRBJ1-1, with D unresolved. The receptor's source is a girl aged 10 to 17 in good health and CMV-seropositive. CDR3 bases: TGTGCCAGCAGTTCTCAGGCGATCAACACTGAAGCTTTCTTT. The encoded protein is CASSSQAINTEAFF.